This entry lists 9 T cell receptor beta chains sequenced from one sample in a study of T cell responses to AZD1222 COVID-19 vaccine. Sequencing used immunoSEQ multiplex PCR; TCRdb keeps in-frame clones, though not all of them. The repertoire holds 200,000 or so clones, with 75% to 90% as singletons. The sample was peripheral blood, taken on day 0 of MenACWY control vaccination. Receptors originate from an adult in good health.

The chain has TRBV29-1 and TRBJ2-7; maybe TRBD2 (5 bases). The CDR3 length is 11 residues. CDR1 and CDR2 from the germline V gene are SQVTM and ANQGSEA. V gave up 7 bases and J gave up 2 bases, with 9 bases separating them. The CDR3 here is CSAGLAYEQYF. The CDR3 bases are TGCAGCGCTGGACTCGCCTACGAGCAGTACTTC.

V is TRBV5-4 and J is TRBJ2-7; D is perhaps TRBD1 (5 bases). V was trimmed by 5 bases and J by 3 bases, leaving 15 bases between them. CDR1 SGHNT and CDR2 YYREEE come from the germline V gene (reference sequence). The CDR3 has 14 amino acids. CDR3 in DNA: TGTGCCAGCAGAGCTTGGGGCGAAAGCTACGAGCAGTACTTC. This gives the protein CASRAWGESYEQYF.

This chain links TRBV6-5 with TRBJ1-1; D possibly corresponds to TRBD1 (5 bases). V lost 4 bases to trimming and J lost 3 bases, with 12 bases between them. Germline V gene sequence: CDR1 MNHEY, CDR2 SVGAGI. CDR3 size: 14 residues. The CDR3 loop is CASSLQAGYTEAFF. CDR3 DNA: TGTGCCAGCAGTTTACAGGCGGGTTACACTGAAGCTTTCTTT.

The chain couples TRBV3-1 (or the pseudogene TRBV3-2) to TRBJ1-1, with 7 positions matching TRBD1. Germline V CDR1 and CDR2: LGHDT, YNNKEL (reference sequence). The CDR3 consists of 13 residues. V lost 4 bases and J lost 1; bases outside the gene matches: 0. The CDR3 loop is CASSRTGNTEAFF. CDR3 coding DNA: TGTGCCAGCAGCCGGACAGGGAACACTGAAGCTTTCTTT.

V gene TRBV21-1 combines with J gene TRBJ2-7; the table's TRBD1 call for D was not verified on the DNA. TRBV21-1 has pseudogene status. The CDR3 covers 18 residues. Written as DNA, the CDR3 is TGTGCCAGCAGCAAAAAAGCGCCCGGAAAGGGGGCGCCCTACGAGCAGTACTTC. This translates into CASSKKAPGKGAPYEQYF.

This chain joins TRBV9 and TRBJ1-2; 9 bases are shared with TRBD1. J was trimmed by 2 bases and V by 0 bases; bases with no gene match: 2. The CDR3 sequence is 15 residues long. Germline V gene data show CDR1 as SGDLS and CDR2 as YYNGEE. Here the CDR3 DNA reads TGTGCCAGCAGCGTAGGTGGACAGGGGAACTATGGCTACACCTTC. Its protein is CASSVGGQGNYGYTF.

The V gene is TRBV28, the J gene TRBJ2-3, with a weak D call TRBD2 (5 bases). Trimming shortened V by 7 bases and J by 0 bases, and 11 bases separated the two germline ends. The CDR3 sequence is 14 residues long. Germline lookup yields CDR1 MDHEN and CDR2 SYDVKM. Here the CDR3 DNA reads TGTGCCAGCACCTCCCCGGGGAGCACAGATACGCAGTATTTT. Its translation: CASTSPGSTDTQYF.

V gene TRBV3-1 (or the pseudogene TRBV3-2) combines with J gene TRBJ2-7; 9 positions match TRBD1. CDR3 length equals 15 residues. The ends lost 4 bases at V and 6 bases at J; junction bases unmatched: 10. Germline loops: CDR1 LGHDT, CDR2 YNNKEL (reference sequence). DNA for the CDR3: TGTGCCAGCAGCCGACCGGGACAGGGTATATCCGAGCAGTACTTC. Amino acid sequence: CASSRPGQGISEQYF.

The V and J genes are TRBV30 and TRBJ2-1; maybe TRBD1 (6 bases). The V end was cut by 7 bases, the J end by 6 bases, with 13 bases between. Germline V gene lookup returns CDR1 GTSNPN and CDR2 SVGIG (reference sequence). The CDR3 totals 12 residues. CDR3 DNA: TGTGCCTCCTCGGACAGCTTCAATGAGCAGTTCTTC. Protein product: CASSDSFNEQFF.